This T cell receptor beta chain was recorded in a study of T cell responses to AZD1222 COVID-19 vaccine. Using immunoSEQ multiplex PCR, the repertoire was profiled, and TCRdb retains in-frame clones only, with some absent. The sample holds about 35,000 clones, 86% seen once. Study-wide results and caveats: Females made up more of the donors, who were largely white British, and clonal diversity may have come out too low. Once two AZD1222 doses were given, Spike-specific TCR breadth and depth went up. Baseline seropositives among AZD1222 recipients totaled only 5 to 7. Spike as a whole was targeted by vaccine-associated CD4 TCRs, dominant at 160-218 and 743-854.

Regarding this clone: The antigen is unknown.

The germline V gene encodes CDR1 MNHEY and CDR2 SMNVEV (reference sequence). V shed 8 bases and J 5 bases; nucleotides not matched to a gene: 15. CDR3 length equals 17 residues. The specimen comprised peripheral blood, sampled on day 0 of AZD1222 vaccination. The receptor's source is an adult in good health. This sequence joins TRBV27 and TRBJ1-1; 12 bases fit TRBD1. The CDR3 protein is CASSLRGQGARSTEAFF. For the CDR3, the DNA is TGTGCCAGCTCCTTACGGGGACAGGGGGCGCGGAGTACTGAAGCTTTCTTT.